This T cell receptor beta chain is drawn from a study of shared clonotypes between healthy human individuals. This clone was found once. Its antigen remains unknown. Study results and caveats: Generally, naive subsets (rather than memory subsets) showed larger estimated richness. Sequencing depth was expected to affect clonotype sharing among donors.

Tens of thousands of T cell genomes (approximately 190 ng DNA) went into each sorted-subset replicate. Sequencing used immunoSEQ multiplex PCR; TCRdb keeps in-frame clones, though not all of them. The sample consists of millions of clones, 85% to 95% of them appearing once. This receptor was identified in a man between 18 and 29 years old in good health. The sequencing sample was made of naive CD4+ T cells sorted from blood. Subset described: CD45RA+ positively selected.

The CDR3 sequence is CASSQDRLASGELFF. DNA for the CDR3: TGCGCCAGCAGCCAAGATAGGCTGGCGTCCGGGGAGCTGTTTTTT. The V call is TRBV4-3, the J call TRBJ2-2; D remains unclear. CDR1 LGHNA and CDR2 YSLEER come from the germline V gene. This CDR3 is 15 amino acids long. Trimming stripped 0 bases from V and 6 bases from J, with 11 bases between.